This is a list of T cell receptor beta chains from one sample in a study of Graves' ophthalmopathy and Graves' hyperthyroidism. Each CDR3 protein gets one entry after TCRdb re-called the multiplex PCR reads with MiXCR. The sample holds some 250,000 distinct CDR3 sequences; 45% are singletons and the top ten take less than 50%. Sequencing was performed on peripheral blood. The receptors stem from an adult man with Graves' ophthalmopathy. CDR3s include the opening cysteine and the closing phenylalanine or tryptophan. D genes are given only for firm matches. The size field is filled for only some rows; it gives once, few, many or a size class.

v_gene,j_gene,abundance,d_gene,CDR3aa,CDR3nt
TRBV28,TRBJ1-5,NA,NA,CASKRDNYQPQHF,TGTGCCAGCAAAAGGGACAATTATCAGCCCCAGCATTTT
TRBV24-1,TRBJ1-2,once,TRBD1,CATSATGGETYGYTF,TGTGCCACCAGTGCCACAGGGGGCGAAACCTATGGCTACACCTTC
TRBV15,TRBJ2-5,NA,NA,CATSRPPQETQYF,TGTGCCACCAGCAGACCACCTCAAGAGACCCAGTACTTC
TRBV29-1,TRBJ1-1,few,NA,CSVVSRVGTEAFF,TGCAGCGTTGTTAGTAGGGTAGGCACTGAAGCTTTCTTT
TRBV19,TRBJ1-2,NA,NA,CASSIYGTAVNRPVF,TGTGCCAGTAGTATCTATGGGACGGCGGTGAATAGGCCCGTTTTT
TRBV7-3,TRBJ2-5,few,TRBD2,CASSPGGGGADVAETQYF,TGTGCCAGCAGCCCGGGGGGGGGCGGGGCGGACGTTGCGGAGACCCAGTACTTC
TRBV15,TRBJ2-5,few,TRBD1,CATSSDRGGETQYF,TGTGCCACCAGCTCGGACAGGGGGGGAGAGACCCAGTACTTC
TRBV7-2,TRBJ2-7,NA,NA,CASSFSGGSTYEQYF,TGTGCCAGCAGCTTTTCTGGGGGCAGCACCTACGAGCAGTACTTC
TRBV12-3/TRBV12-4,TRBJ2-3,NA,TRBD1,CASSSPTGWGDTQYF,TGTGCCAGCAGTTCTCCGACAGGGTGGGGAGATACGCAGTATTTT
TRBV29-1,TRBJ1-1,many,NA,CSVKGDIDTEAFF,TGCAGCGTAAAAGGGGACATTGACACTGAAGCTTTCTTT
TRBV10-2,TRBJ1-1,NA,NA,CASSDQDTTEAFF,TGCGCCAGCAGTGACCAGGACACCACTGAAGCTTTCTTT
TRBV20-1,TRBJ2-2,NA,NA,CSARGGKASERAGELFF,TGCAGTGCCAGGGGCGGGAAGGCCTCCGAACGCGCCGGGGAGCTGTTTTTT
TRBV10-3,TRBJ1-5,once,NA,CASSYAPGNNQPQHF,TGTGCCAGCAGTTACGCTCCGGGCAACAATCAGCCCCAGCATTTT
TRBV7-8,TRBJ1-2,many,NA,CASSPRRANYGYTF,TGTGCCAGCAGCCCCCGGAGGGCTAACTATGGCTACACCTTC
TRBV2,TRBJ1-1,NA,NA,CASSDPPQGKTEAFF,TGTGCCAGCAGTGATCCCCCACAGGGAAAGACTGAAGCTTTCTTT
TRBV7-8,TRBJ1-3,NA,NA,CASTGDISGNTIYF,TGTGCCAGCACTGGAGACATCTCTGGAAACACCATATATTTT
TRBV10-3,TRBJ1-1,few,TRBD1,CAIRRQGRNTEAFF,TGTGCCATCAGAAGACAGGGGAGAAACACTGAAGCTTTCTTT
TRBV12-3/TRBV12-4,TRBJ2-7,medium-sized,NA,CAIAYAGRKNEQYF,TGTGCCATCGCGTATGCAGGGAGGAAGAACGAGCAGTACTTC
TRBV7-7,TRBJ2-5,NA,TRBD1,CASSSGQGVQETQYF,TGTGCTAGCAGCTCGGGACAGGGGGTGCAGGAGACCCAGTACTTC
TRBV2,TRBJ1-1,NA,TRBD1,CASSDFERGRTEAFF,TGTGCCAGCAGTGATTTTGAGAGGGGGCGGACTGAAGCTTTCTTT
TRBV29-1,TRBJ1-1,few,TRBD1,CSPDGQGTEAFF,TGCAGCCCAGACGGACAGGGTACTGAAGCTTTCTTT
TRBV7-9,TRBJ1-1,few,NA,CASMGNLNTEAFF,TGTGCCAGCATGGGGAACTTGAACACTGAAGCTTTCTTT
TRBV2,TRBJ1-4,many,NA,CASSAGEKLFF,TGTGCTAGCAGCGCGGGGGAAAAACTGTTTTTT
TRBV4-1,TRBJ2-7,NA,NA,CASSLGRGHYEQYF,TGCGCCAGCAGCCTGGGCCGTGGGCATTACGAGCAGTACTTC
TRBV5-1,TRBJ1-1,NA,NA,CASSRGTGEGTEAFF,TGCGCCAGCAGCCGGGGCACGGGGGAGGGCACTGAAGCTTTCTTT
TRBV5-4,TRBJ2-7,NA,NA,CASSHLPGAYEQYF,TGTGCCAGCAGCCATTTGCCGGGGGCCTACGAGCAGTACTTC
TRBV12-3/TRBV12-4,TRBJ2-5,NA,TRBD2,CASSYSSGLAGAQETQYF,TGTGCCAGCAGTTACTCCTCGGGACTAGCGGGGGCTCAAGAGACCCAGTACTTC
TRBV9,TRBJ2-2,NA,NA,CASSVVGGGGELFF,TGTGCCAGCAGCGTAGTAGGAGGTGGCGGGGAGCTGTTTTTT
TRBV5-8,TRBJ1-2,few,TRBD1,CASSRTGWGYTF,TGTGCCAGCAGCCGGACAGGGTGGGGCTACACCTTC
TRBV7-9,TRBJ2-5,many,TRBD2,CASSVDREGRGTQYF,TGTGCCAGCAGCGTTGATCGGGAGGGCCGTGGGACCCAGTACTTC
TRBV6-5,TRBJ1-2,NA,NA,CASSIGQTYGYTF,TGTGCCAGCAGTATAGGACAGACCTATGGCTACACCTTC
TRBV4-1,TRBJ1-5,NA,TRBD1,CASSHSALRGPQPQHF,TGCGCCAGCAGCCACTCGGCCTTGAGGGGGCCTCAGCCCCAGCATTTT
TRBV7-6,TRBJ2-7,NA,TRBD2,CASSLMAGGRREQYF,TGTGCCAGCAGCTTAATGGCGGGAGGGAGGCGCGAGCAGTACTTC
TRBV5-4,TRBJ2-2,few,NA,CASSLVRGELFF,TGTGCCAGCAGCTTGGTCCGCGGGGAGCTGTTTTTT
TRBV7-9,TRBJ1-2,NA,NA,CASSLAQTGEGGYTF,TGTGCCAGCAGCTTAGCTCAAACGGGAGAGGGAGGCTACACCTTC
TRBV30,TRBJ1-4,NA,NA,CALRGRVRGKLFF,TGTGCTCTGAGGGGCAGGGTCCGTGGAAAACTGTTTTTT
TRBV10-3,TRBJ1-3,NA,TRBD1,CASESDRAGNTIYF,TGTGCCAGTGAATCAGACAGGGCTGGAAACACCATATATTTT
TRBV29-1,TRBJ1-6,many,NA,CSVAYGISNSPLHF,TGCAGCGTTGCATACGGTATCTCAAATTCACCCCTCCACTTT
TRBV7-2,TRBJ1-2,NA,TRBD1,CASSDIQGDGYTF,TGTGCCAGCAGCGACATACAGGGGGATGGCTACACCTTC
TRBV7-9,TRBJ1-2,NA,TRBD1,CASSQSTGGPHYGYTF,TGCGCCAGCAGCCAATCGACAGGGGGCCCTCACTATGGCTACACCTTC
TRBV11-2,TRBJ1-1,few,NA,CASSSAFAEAFF,TGTGCCAGCAGCTCAGCCTTCGCTGAAGCTTTCTTT
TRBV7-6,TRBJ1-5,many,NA,CASSQSSNQPQHF,TGTGCCAGCAGCCAAAGTAGCAATCAGCCCCAGCATTTT
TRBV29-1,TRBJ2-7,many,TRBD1,CSVGGTGGVYEQYF,TGCAGCGTTGGGGGGACAGGTGGAGTATACGAGCAGTACTTC
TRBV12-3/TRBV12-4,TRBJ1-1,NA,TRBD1,CASSRQGAEAFF,TGTGCCAGCAGTAGGCAGGGGGCTGAAGCTTTCTTT
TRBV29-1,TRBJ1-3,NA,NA,CSVTGEWNTIYF,TGCAGCGTAACTGGGGAATGGAACACCATATATTTT
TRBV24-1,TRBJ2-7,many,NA,CATAAQAYEQYF,TGTGCCACCGCCGCGCAGGCCTACGAGCAGTACTTC
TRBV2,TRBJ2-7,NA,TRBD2,CASSPITRYSGGSYEQYF,TGTGCCAGCAGTCCCATCACGAGATACAGCGGGGGGTCATACGAGCAGTACTTC
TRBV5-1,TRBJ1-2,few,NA,CASNRDGTLNYGYTF,TGCGCCAGCAATCGGGACGGAACTCTCAACTATGGCTACACCTTC
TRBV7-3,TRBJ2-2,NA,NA,CASSLLRGSTGELFF,TGTGCCAGCAGCTTACTCAGGGGATCCACCGGGGAGCTGTTTTTT
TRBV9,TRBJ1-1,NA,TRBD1,CASSAGQLNTEAFF,TGTGCCAGCAGCGCGGGACAGTTGAACACTGAAGCTTTCTTT
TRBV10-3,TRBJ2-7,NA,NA,CAISEGPPLEQYF,TGTGCCATCAGTGAGGGACCTCCCCTCGAGCAGTACTTC
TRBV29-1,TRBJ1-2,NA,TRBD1,CSVGQGSDGYTF,TGCAGCGTCGGACAGGGGTCAGATGGCTACACCTTC
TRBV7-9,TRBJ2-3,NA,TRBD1,CASSRNRGRTDTQYF,TGTGCCAGCAGCCGTAACAGGGGCAGAACAGATACGCAGTATTTT
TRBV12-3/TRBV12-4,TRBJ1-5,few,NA,CASRTGFNQPQHF,TGTGCCAGCAGAACAGGGTTTAATCAGCCCCAGCATTTT
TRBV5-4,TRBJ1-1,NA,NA,CASSLKMGNTEAFF,TGTGCCAGCAGCTTGAAGATGGGGAACACTGAAGCTTTCTTT
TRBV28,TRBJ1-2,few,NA,CASSSRFGYTF,TGTGCCAGCAGTTCCCGGTTCGGCTACACCTTC